The 11 T cell receptor beta chains listed next were all sequenced from one sample in a study of T cell responses to AZD1222 COVID-19 vaccine. Assay used: immunoSEQ multiplex PCR; TCRdb lists only in-frame clones, some missing. The sample has approximately 200,000 clones, 88% seen once. The sequences come from peripheral blood, collected on day 0 of AZD1222 vaccination. The receptors originated from an adult in good health.

The chain uses TRBV10-2 and TRBJ2-2, with 11 nucleotides matching TRBD2. CDR1 and CDR2 (germline): WSHSY, SAAADI. The V gene end was trimmed by 4 bases and the J gene end by 5 bases; junction bases not matched to a gene: 3. This CDR3 is 15 amino acids long. The CDR3 loop reads CASSGTSGGTGELFF. The DNA for the CDR3 is TGCGCCAGCAGTGGAACTAGCGGGGGTACCGGGGAGCTGTTTTTT.

The chain uses TRBV9 and TRBJ1-1, with no clear D. This CDR3 is built from 13 residues. Trimming removed 1 base from V and 0 bases from J, with 4 bases in between. Looked up from germline, CDR1 is SGDLS and CDR2 is YYNGEE. CDR3 nucleotides: TGTGCCAGCAGCGTATTAATGAACACTGAAGCTTTCTTT. This codes for CASSVLMNTEAFF.

V gene TRBV3-1 (or the pseudogene TRBV3-2) combines with J gene TRBJ1-6; TRBD1 aligns across 10 bases. CDR1 and CDR2 from the germline V gene are LGHDT and YNNKEL (reference sequence). The CDR3 has 12 residues. V shed 2 bases, J shed 17 bases, and the junction held 3 bases outside the gene matches. CDR3 loop: CASSQSDRGIHF. The DNA for the CDR3 is TGTGCCAGCAGCCAATCGGACAGGGGGATCCACTTT.

This clone was observed a single time. A much larger clone differs by one base, so this may be a read error. The chain joins TRBV13 to TRBJ2-7; no reliable D call. The CDR3 runs to 11 residues. V was cut by 0 bases and J by 6 bases, with 3 bases left in between. Germline V lookup: CDR1 PRHDT, CDR2 FYEKMQ (reference sequence). CDR3 sequence (DNA): TGTGCCAGCAGCTTAGGAAGCGAGCAGTACTTC. The encoded protein is CASSLGSEQYF.

This clone was counted once. The chain employs TRBV6-2 or TRBV6-3 and TRBJ2-7, with TRBD1 identical over 9 bases. Germline loops: CDR1 MNHEY, CDR2 SVGEGT. The CDR3 covers 14 residues. Trimming cost V 0 bases and J 4 bases; bases outside gene matches: 1. The CDR3 DNA is TGTGCCAGCAGTTACTCGGGACAGGGTTACGAGCAGTACTTC. As protein: CASSYSGQGYEQYF.

The V call is TRBV20-1, the J call TRBJ2-7; D may match TRBD1 or TRBD2 (5 bases each). This CDR3 has 14 residues. In germline, CDR1 is DFQATT, CDR2 SNEGSKA (reference sequence). V lost 3 bases to trimming and J lost 6 bases, with 18 bases between them. The CDR3 region has the DNA TGCAGTGCTAGTCCCGGGACCAAGGTCTCCGAGCAGTACTTC. It yields the protein CSASPGTKVSEQYF.

About this clone itself: Other DNA sequences in this sample translate to the same CDR3. The genes are TRBV4-1 and TRBJ1-2, with unresolved D. This CDR3 region has 14 residues. V was clipped by 3 bases and J by 4 bases, with 12 bases between them. Germline CDR1 and CDR2: MGHRA and YSYEKL. This CDR3 reads CASSQDPRGYGYTF. The CDR3 DNA follows: TGCGCCAGCAGCCAGGACCCGCGGGGCTATGGCTACACCTTC.

CDR3 protein: CASSPSGQGKEQYF. CDR3 DNA sequence: TGTGCCAGCTCACCTTCCGGACAGGGGAAGGAGCAGTACTTC. This chain connects TRBV18 to TRBJ2-7, with 9 bases matching TRBD1. The germline gives CDR1 KGHSH, CDR2 LQKENI. The length of the CDR3 is 14 residues. The J segment lost 7 bases and the V segment lost 3 bases, leaving 7 bases of the junction unmatched. The complete variable domain, with remaining parts taken from reference TRBV18 and TRBJ2-7, reads NAGVMQNPRHLVRRRGQEARLRCSPMKGHSHVYWYRQLPEEGLKFMVYLQKENIIDESGMPKERFSAEFPKEGPSILRIQQVVRGDSAAYFCASSPSGQGKEQYFGPGTRLTVT.

The chain employs TRBV2 and TRBJ2-2; TRBD1 matches at 8 bases. V was clipped by 11 bases and J by 4 bases; unmatched bases: 12. Germline CDR1 is SNHLY and CDR2 is FYNNEI. CDR3 size: 15 residues. CDR3 in DNA: TGTGCCGCAGCTAAGGAGACAGGGGTCACCGGGGAGCTGTTTTTT. Protein product: CAAAKETGVTGELFF.

The chain uses TRBV7-2 and TRBJ2-3; TRBD2 is a possible D gene (6 bases). Trimming shortened V by 5 bases and J by 9 bases, and 18 bases separated the two germline ends. The germline V gene encodes CDR1 SGHTA and CDR2 FQGNSA. CDR3 length: 14 residues. CDR3 protein: CASSRPGVGGTQYF. The CDR3, as DNA: TGTGCCAGCAGCAGACCGGGGGTTGGGGGAACGCAGTATTTT.

The chain combines TRBV5-1 with TRBJ1-1; 7 nucleotides line up with TRBD1. Trimming cost V 5 bases and J 0 bases; bases outside gene matches: 4. The CDR3 loop spans 14 amino acids. CDR1 is SGHRS, CDR2 YFSETQ, per germline. Written as DNA, the CDR3 is TGCGCCAGCAGGCTCGGGACAGTGAACACTGAAGCTTTCTTT. Amino acids: CASRLGTVNTEAFF.